This T cell receptor beta chain was captured in a study of shared clonotypes between healthy human individuals. Sequencing was performed with immunoSEQ multiplex PCR; in TCRdb, only in-frame clones are kept and a portion is missing. The repertoire includes 780,000 or so clones, roughly 72% of them detected once, and more than 1.5% sits in the top ten. This CDR3 contains 11 residues. V was clipped by 10 bases and J by 11 bases, with 15 bases between them. CDR1 is SNHLY and CDR2 is FYNNEI in the germline V gene. J is TRBJ2-1 and V is TRBV2; unclear D gene. Sequencing was performed on memory CD4+ T cells sorted from blood. Sample subset: CD45RA-negative fraction. This receptor was taken from a woman aged 25 to 39 in good health. The CDR3 loop reads CATSTRNQQFF. Written as DNA, the CDR3 is TGTGCCACCTCGACCAGGAATCAGCAGTTCTTC.